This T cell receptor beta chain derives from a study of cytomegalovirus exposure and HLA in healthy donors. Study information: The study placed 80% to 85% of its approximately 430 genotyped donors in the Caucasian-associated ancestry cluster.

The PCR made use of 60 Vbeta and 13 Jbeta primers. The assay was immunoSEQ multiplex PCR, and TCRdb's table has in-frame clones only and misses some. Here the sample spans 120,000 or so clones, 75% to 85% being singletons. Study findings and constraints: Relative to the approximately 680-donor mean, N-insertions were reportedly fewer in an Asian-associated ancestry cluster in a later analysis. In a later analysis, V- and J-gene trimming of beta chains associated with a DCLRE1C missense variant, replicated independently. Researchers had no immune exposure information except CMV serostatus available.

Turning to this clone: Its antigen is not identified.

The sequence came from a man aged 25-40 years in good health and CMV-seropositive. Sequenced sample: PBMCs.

The CDR3 loop reads CASSGTLNRGGYGYTF. The CDR3 coding sequence is TGTGCCAGCAGCGGAACGCTAAACAGGGGAGGCTATGGCTACACCTTC. The chain has TRBV9 and TRBJ1-2, with 7 bases fitting TRBD1. From germline, CDR1 is SGDLS and CDR2 YYNGEE. The CDR3 consists of 16 residues. After removal of 3 bases from V and 4 bases from J, the junction contained 12 bases not matched to a gene.